This passage covers 25 T cell receptor beta chains from one sample sequenced in a study of blood T cells in healthy people across ages. It was with a sample-barcoded 5' primer and a J-beta primer mix that a second PCR of roughly 7 to 12 cycles was run. TCRdb called the 5' RACE reads again in MiXCR, with one record for every CDR3 protein. The sample consists of approximately 800,000 distinct CDR3 sequences, 25% of them appearing once. These same records also appear under a second study, on T cells of mothers and their children.

Sequencing was performed on blood. Every receptor here comes from a boy aged 5-17 years in good health.

This rearrangement joins TRBV29-1 to TRBJ2-5; D not resolved. CDR3 length: 13 amino acids. CDR1 is SQVTM and CDR2 is ANQGSEA in the germline V gene. The ends were cut back, 4 bases at V and 4 bases at J, with 13 bases in the middle. CDR3 bases: TGCAGCGTTGGAGTGGGGTTCGGAGAGACCCAGTACTTC. The encoded protein is CSVGVGFGETQYF. Full variable domain (missing parts from reference TRBV29-1 and TRBJ2-5): SAVISQKPSRDICQRGTSLTIQCQVDSQVTMMFWYRQQPGQSLTLIATANQGSEATYESGFVIDKFPISRPNLTFSTLTVSNMSPEDSSIYLCSVGVGFGETQYFGPGTRLLVL.

This chain connects TRBV6-2 or TRBV6-3 to TRBJ2-5; possible D gene TRBD1, 6 bases. Germline V gives CDR1 MNHEY, CDR2 SVGEGT. The CDR3 consists of 15 residues. Trimming took off 4 bases at V and 4 bases at J, with 16 bases between the two ends. CDR3 bases: TGTGCCAGCAGTTTTACAGGGTGGGAAGGAGAGACCCAGTACTTC. This sequence encodes CASSFTGWEGETQYF.

J is TRBJ2-5 and V is TRBV6-2 or TRBV6-3; 7 positions match TRBD1. The tail of the sequence fits TRBJ2-7 better, so the J call may be wrong. This CDR3 contains 14 residues. Germline values: CDR1 MNHEY, CDR2 SVGEGT. This chain's CDR3 is CASSYPGGLYEQYF. CDR3 DNA sequence: TGTGCCAGCAGTTATCCAGGGGGATTATACGAGCAGTACTTC.

The genes are TRBV9 and TRBJ2-3; D is undetermined. Trimming removed 0 bases at V and 0 bases at J, with 8 bases between. CDR3 length equals 15 residues. Per germline, CDR1 SGDLS and CDR2 YYNGEE. The CDR3: CASSVVPTSTDTQYF. The CDR3 DNA sequence: TGTGCCAGCAGCGTAGTCCCAACTAGCACAGATACGCAGTATTTT.

The chain links TRBV28 to TRBJ2-7; D gene uncertain. The germline gives CDR1 MDHEN, CDR2 SYDVKM. V lost 8 bases and J lost 2, with 10 bases in between. The CDR3 consists of 12 residues. The CDR3 sequence is CASRVETYEQYF. DNA of the CDR3: TGTGCCAGCCGGGTTGAGACCTACGAGCAGTACTTC.

This clonotype was counted only a few times. The chain carries TRBV20-1 and TRBJ2-1; no clear D. Near its end, the DNA agrees better with TRBJ2-7, so the J call may be wrong. The CDR3 length is 12 residues. CDR1 is DFQATT, CDR2 SNEGSKA, per germline (reference sequence). CDR3 region: CSAPRSPGEQYF. The DNA of the CDR3 is TGCAGTGCTCCGAGAAGTCCTGGCGAGCAGTACTTC.

This chain joins TRBV27 and TRBJ2-6; 8 bases line up with TRBD2. With V trimmed by 5 bases and J by 3 bases, 6 bases remained unmatched. The CDR3 contains 16 residues. Looked up from germline, CDR1 is MNHEY and CDR2 is SMNVEV (reference sequence). The CDR3 DNA reads TGTGCCAGCAGTCCAACCCTAGCGGGTGGGGCCAACGTCCTGACTTTC. Its translation: CASSPTLAGGANVLTF. Based on the CDR3 plus reference TRBV27 and TRBJ2-6, the full variable domain is EAQVTQNPRYLITVTGKKLTVTCSQNMNHEYMSWYRQDPGLGLRQIYYSMNVEVTDKGDVPEGYKVSRKEKRNFPLILESPSPNQTSLYFCASSPTLAGGANVLTFGAGSRLTVL.

V and J are TRBV7-2 and TRBJ2-7; 7 bases match TRBD2. This CDR3 region has 19 residues. V shed 1 base and J 2 bases; nucleotides not matched to a gene: 17. CDR1 and CDR2 (germline): SGHTA, FQGNSA. The CDR3 region is CASSLVFSQAGGRAYEQYF. The CDR3 DNA is TGTGCCAGCAGCTTAGTGTTTTCTCAGGCGGGCGGGAGAGCCTACGAGCAGTACTTC.

This rearrangement joins TRBV20-1 to TRBJ1-4; the match to TRBD1 covers 9 bases. This CDR3 has 15 residues. CDR1 is DFQATT, CDR2 SNEGSKA, per germline (reference sequence). Trimming cost V 4 bases and J 8 bases; bases outside gene matches: 11. Here the CDR3 DNA reads TGCAGTGCTACAGCGACAGGGGGGTCCGGAGAAAAACTGTTTTTT. Amino acid sequence: CSATATGGSGEKLFF.

The rearrangement uses TRBV6-2 or TRBV6-3 and TRBJ2-5; 7 positions agree with TRBD2. Trimming removed 7 bases from V and 4 bases from J; junction bases left unmatched: 9. The CDR3 length is 14 residues. CDR1 is MNHEY and CDR2 is SVGEGT in the germline V gene. CDR3 amino acids: CASTRLAETETQYF. CDR3 DNA: TGTGCCAGCACCAGACTAGCCGAAACAGAGACCCAGTACTTC.

This clonotype has more than one count but fewer than ten. The chain links TRBV7-9 to TRBJ1-2; possibly TRBD1 for D (6 bases). Germline lookup yields CDR1 SEHNR and CDR2 FQNEAQ (reference sequence). This CDR3 region has 15 residues. Trimming took 3 bases from V and 8 from J, leaving 19 bases between them. The CDR3 loop reads CASSFKDRVAFGYTF. The CDR3 nucleotides are TGTGCCAGCAGCTTCAAGGACAGAGTCGCCTTCGGCTACACCTTC.

This clonotype was seen a handful of times. The chain employs TRBV5-5 and TRBJ1-2; D unclear. Trimming removed 0 bases at V and 2 bases at J, with 11 bases between. Germline CDR1 reads SGHKS; CDR2 reads YYEKEE (reference sequence). The CDR3 is made up of 15 amino acids. CDR3 sequence (DNA): TGTGCCAGCAGCTTGGACAGCGCTATCAACTATGGCTACACCTTC. Amino acid sequence: CASSLDSAINYGYTF.

In this sample, this clonotype turned up a few times. The CDR3 protein is CASTLGASGSYEQYF. The CDR3 DNA sequence: TGTGCCAGCACACTTGGGGCTAGCGGGAGCTACGAGCAGTACTTC. The rearrangement links TRBV28 to TRBJ2-7; 10 bases are a match to TRBD2. The V and J ends lost 7 bases and 3 bases, in that order; junction bases with no gene match: 9. There are 15 residues in the CDR3. Per the germline V gene, CDR1 is MDHEN and CDR2 is SYDVKM. The full variable domain, in which reference TRBV28 and TRBJ2-7 provide the parts outside the CDR3, is DVKVTQSSRYLVKRTGEKVFLECVQDMDHENMFWYRQDPGLGLRLIYFSYDVKMKEKGDIPEGYSVSREKKERFSLILESASTNQTSMYLCASTLGASGSYEQYFGPGTRLTVT.

A single count supports this clonotype. The chain has TRBV7-9 and TRBJ2-3, with TRBD2 matching 9 bases. The CDR3 is made up of 17 amino acids. Germline V gene lookup returns CDR1 SEHNR and CDR2 FQNEAQ (reference sequence). Trimming at V came to 3 bases and at J to 4 bases, leaving 11 bases not matched to a gene. CDR3 sequence (DNA): TGTGCCAGCAGCTTGGCACCGGGACTAGCAGGGGCAGATACGCAGTATTTT. Translated, it gives CASSLAPGLAGADTQYF.

The chain is built from TRBV25-1 and TRBJ2-5; 11 bases match TRBD1. The J call could be wrong; TRBJ2-7 is a better fit for the DNA end. The germline V gene encodes CDR1 MGHDK and CDR2 SYGVNS. The CDR3 is 22 residues long. CDR3 loop: CASSAIPPWRTGGRPVEYEQYF. The DNA of the CDR3 is TGTGCCAGCAGTGCGATTCCCCCCTGGCGGACAGGGGGCCGCCCAGTAGAGTACGAGCAGTACTTC.

The rearrangement uses TRBV27 and TRBJ1-6; a possible D gene is TRBD1 (6 bases). The germline V gene encodes CDR1 MNHEY and CDR2 SMNVEV (reference sequence). CDR3 length: 15 amino acids. Trimming stripped 3 bases from V and 10 bases from J, with 16 bases between. CDR3 protein: CASSLNVQGISPLHF. In nucleotides, the CDR3 is TGTGCCAGCAGTTTGAATGTACAGGGAATCTCACCCCTCCACTTT.

This clonotype showed up just a few times. This chain links TRBV6-2 or TRBV6-3 with TRBJ1-3; TRBD1 matches 7 bases. Germline CDR1 is MNHEY and CDR2 is SVGEGT. There are 14 residues in the CDR3. Trimming at V came to 7 bases and at J to 0 bases, leaving 3 bases not matched to a gene. CDR3 in amino acids: CASTDRSSGNTIYF. DNA of the CDR3: TGTGCCAGCACGGACAGGTCCTCTGGAAACACCATATATTTT.

This clonotype was counted a few times. The chain combines TRBV21-1 with TRBJ2-3; the D call TRBD1 from the table was never checked on the DNA. TRBV21-1 counts as a pseudogene. The CDR3 has 20 residues. In nucleotides, the CDR3 is TGTGCCAGCATCCCCCCCGCCCACCAGGGGGCAAACCTTTTAACAGATACGCAGTATTTT. Protein sequence: CASIPPAHQGANLLTDTQYF.

The rearrangement joins TRBV7-9 to TRBJ1-1, with D hard to call. Germline CDR1 reads SEHNR; CDR2 reads FQNEAQ (reference sequence). Trimming pared 5 bases from V and 7 bases from J, leaving 14 bases between. CDR3 length equals 13 residues. The DNA of the CDR3 is TGTGCCAGCAGCCGGTCTCCGGAAATTGAAGCTTTCTTT. This gives the protein CASSRSPEIEAFF.

This clonotype came up a few times. This chain links TRBV20-1 with TRBJ2-3, with a possible D match to TRBD1 (5 bases). V lost 6 bases and J 12 bases, leaving 19 bases between the germline ends. Germline CDR1 is DFQATT and CDR2 is SNEGSKA (reference sequence). This CDR3 has 12 amino acids. CDR3 residues: CSASSPQGGQYF. The CDR3, as DNA: TGCAGTGCGAGCAGCCCGCAGGGTGGCCAGTATTTT.

The CDR3 loop reads CASSPPTDRDRNTGELFF. In nucleotides, the CDR3 is TGTGCCAGCAGCCCCCCTACCGACCGGGACAGGAACACCGGGGAGCTGTTTTTT. V and J are TRBV7-9 and TRBJ2-2; 7 positions match TRBD1. V was clipped by 5 bases and J by 1 base; unmatched bases: 13. Germline CDR1 is SEHNR and CDR2 is FQNEAQ (reference sequence). CDR3 size: 18 residues. Full variable domain (outside the CDR3, taken from reference TRBV7-9 and TRBJ2-2): DTGVSQNPRHKITKRGQNVTFRCDPISEHNRLYWYRQTLGQGPEFLTYFQNEAQLEKSRLLSDRFSAERPKGSFSTLEIQRTEQGDSAMYLCASSPPTDRDRNTGELFFGEGSRLTVL.

This chain links TRBV29-1 with TRBJ2-5; D remains ambiguous. The germline gives CDR1 SQVTM, CDR2 ANQGSEA. The CDR3 totals 14 residues. V was clipped by 0 bases and J by 5 bases, with 13 bases between them. The CDR3 is CSVEDRRKTETQYF. In DNA, the CDR3 is TGCAGCGTTGAAGATCGTCGCAAAACGGAGACCCAGTACTTC.

The chain carries TRBV2 and TRBJ1-4; D gene unclear. The germline V and J ends were trimmed by 0 bases and 0 bases, with 2 bases remaining between them. CDR3 size: 14 residues. Germline lookup yields CDR1 SNHLY and CDR2 FYNNEI. The CDR3 reads CASSEATTNEKLFF. The CDR3 region has the DNA TGTGCCAGCAGTGAAGCAACAACTAATGAAAAACTGTTTTTT.

The J gene is TRBJ2-3, the V gene TRBV28, with TRBD2 matching over 8 bases. CDR3 length: 18 residues. With 3 bases clipped from V and 4 bases from J, the junction kept 15 bases outside the gene matches. Germline CDR1 reads MDHEN; CDR2 reads SYDVKM. The CDR3 spells CASSFRPQVAGRSDTQYF. CDR3 nucleotides: TGTGCCAGCAGTTTTCGGCCCCAGGTAGCGGGGAGGTCAGATACGCAGTATTTT.

This chain connects TRBV4-1 to TRBJ1-6; unclear D gene. V shed 3 bases and J shed 7 bases, with 13 bases lying between them. The CDR3 contains 15 residues. Germline V CDR1 and CDR2: MGHRA, YSYEKL. CDR3: CASSQDHSGNSPLHF. The CDR3 DNA follows: TGCGCCAGCAGCCAGGATCACAGCGGGAATTCACCCCTCCACTTT.